This T cell receptor beta chain comes out of a study of T cell repertoires in cytomegalovirus infection. Study information: Both recently identified HLA-C-restricted and well-studied HLA-B-restricted CMV epitopes were used in the study. Indications of both CMV infection and matching HLA type were provided by public TCR beta signatures. Overall study results and limits: Cumulative public TCR beta family frequency identified carriers of CMV plus the relevant HLA.

The junction had 1 base not matched to a gene; V was cut back by 2 bases and J by 6 bases. Germline-derived CDR1 and CDR2 are SEHNR and FQNEAQ (reference sequence). The CDR3 covers 13 residues. This clonotype has more than one count but fewer than ten. Its antigen is currently unknown. TCRdb re-derived calls from the reads in MiXCR, one entry per CDR3 protein. This sample yields about 63,000 distinct CDR3 sequences, of which around 20% are seen a single time; around 72% belongs to the top ten. This sequence joins TRBV7-9 and TRBJ2-1; the match to TRBD1 covers 7 bases. The sequenced sample was CD8+ T cells from cultured PBMCs, obtained from culture after CMV antigen stimulation. The clonotype originates from a human donor in good health (CMV status not recorded). Some clones in this sample may be carry-over from other donors' samples. CDR3 DNA sequence: TGTGCCAGCAGCTTAAGACAGGGCAATGAGCAGTTCTTC. Protein sequence: CASSLRQGNEQFF. The whole variable domain, filled in from reference TRBV7-9 and TRBJ2-1, reads DTGVSQNPRHKITKRGQNVTFRCDPISEHNRLYWYRQTLGQGPEFLTYFQNEAQLEKSRLLSDRFSAERPKGSFSTLEIQRTEQGDSAMYLCASSLRQGNEQFFGPGTRLTVL.